This passage covers 4 T cell receptor beta chains from one sample sequenced in a study of OX40 agonist ivuxolimab in advanced cancers. Using immunoSEQ multiplex PCR, the repertoire was profiled, and TCRdb retains in-frame clones only, with some absent. Of approximately 64,000 clones listed, about 91% are singletons. The specimen comprised CD4+ or CD8+ T cells sorted from blood, sampled in a trial of the OX40 agonist ivuxolimab. Receptor source: an adult with an advanced solid tumor such as melanoma, head and neck, liver or kidney cancer.

This chain connects TRBV14 to TRBJ2-5; 10 nucleotides agree with TRBD1. V was pared by 5 bases and J by 4 bases, with 7 bases of the junction left unmatched. Germline V gene lookup returns CDR1 SGHDN and CDR2 FVKESK. The CDR3 loop spans 15 amino acids. CDR3: CASSARDRGRETQYF. The CDR3 region has the DNA TGTGCCAGCAGCGCCCGGGACAGGGGAAGAGAGACCCAGTACTTC.

The chain joins TRBV2 to TRBJ1-1, with D unclear. Trimming removed 8 bases from V and 4 bases from J, with 20 bases in between. The CDR3 loop spans 15 amino acids. The V gene's germline CDR1 is SNHLY and CDR2 FYNNEI. CDR3 in DNA: TGTGCCAGCGTCCATACCGTACCGGTGAGCACTGAAGCTTTCTTT. It translates to CASVHTVPVSTEAFF.

The gene calls are TRBV6-4 and TRBJ1-1, with TRBD1 matching over 8 bases. Germline V CDR1 and CDR2: MRHNA, SNTAGT. The CDR3 loop spans 14 amino acids. V gave up 6 bases and J gave up 4 bases; unmatched junction bases: 7. CDR3 sequence reads: CASRPGGAGTEAFF. DNA of the CDR3: TGTGCCAGCAGACCAGGGGGCGCGGGCACTGAAGCTTTCTTT.

J is TRBJ2-3 and V is TRBV10-3, with 8 bases lining up with TRBD2. The CDR3 runs to 15 residues. V gave up 10 bases and J gave up 2 bases; unmatched junction bases: 11. Per germline, CDR1 ENHRY and CDR2 SYGVKD. In DNA, the CDR3 is TGTGCCACCTTCTCGCGGGAGGTTACCACAGATACGCAGTATTTT. Encoded protein: CATFSREVTTDTQYF.